The T cell receptor beta chain described here comes from a study of T cell responses to AZD1222 COVID-19 vaccine. Study findings and constraints: White British ancestry dominated among donors, who included more females, and clonal diversity was possibly underestimated.

This CDR3 has 15 amino acids. V was cut by 5 bases and J by 6 bases, with 16 bases left in between. Germline V gives CDR1 SGHTA, CDR2 FQGTGA. The repertoire was sequenced with immunoSEQ multiplex PCR; TCRdb's copy has only in-frame clones and lacks some. Here the sample spans 150,000 or so clones, around 87% being singletons. This clone was found once. Its matching antigen is unknown. This clonotype was obtained from an adult who received the AZD1222 COVID-19 vaccine. The V call is TRBV7-3, the J call TRBJ2-2, with D possibly TRBD2 on 5 matching bases. Sample: peripheral blood, taken 28 days after the second AZD1222 dose. CDR3 residues: CASSQSGLWAGELFF. CDR3 coding DNA: TGTGCCAGCAGCCAGTCCGGACTTTGGGCCGGGGAGCTGTTTTTT.